This paragraph reports one T cell receptor beta chain. Its specificity is unknown. Other DNA sequences in the sample encode the same CDR3. Sequencing was performed with immunoSEQ multiplex PCR; in TCRdb, only in-frame clones are kept and a portion is missing. The sample has roughly 20,000 clones; roughly four fifths are singletons. The sample is drawn from a study of T cells in narcolepsy. Study as a whole: Enrolled donors included narcolepsy type 1 or type 2 patients and healthy controls.

The study, taken as a whole, reports: Blood of same and different patients, but not healthy controls, reportedly held recurring autoreactive clonotypes. In some patient and control memory CD4+ samples, autoreactive clones were absent. Same-patient CSF and blood CD4+ T cell clonotypes included HCRT-specific and TRIB2-specific autoreactive ones.

The V end lost 0 bases, the J end lost 1 base, and 8 bases lay between the germline ends. Germline assignment: CDR1 SGHRS and CDR2 YFSETQ. This CDR3 comprises 15 residues. The receptor was isolated from a human donor in good health. The V gene is TRBV5-1, the J gene TRBJ2-1; no firm D call. The source material was memory (CD45RA-) CD4+ T cells from blood. The CDR3 here is CASSLGLVSYNEQFF. DNA of the CDR3: TGCGCCAGCAGCTTGGGGCTGGTTTCCTACAATGAGCAGTTCTTC.